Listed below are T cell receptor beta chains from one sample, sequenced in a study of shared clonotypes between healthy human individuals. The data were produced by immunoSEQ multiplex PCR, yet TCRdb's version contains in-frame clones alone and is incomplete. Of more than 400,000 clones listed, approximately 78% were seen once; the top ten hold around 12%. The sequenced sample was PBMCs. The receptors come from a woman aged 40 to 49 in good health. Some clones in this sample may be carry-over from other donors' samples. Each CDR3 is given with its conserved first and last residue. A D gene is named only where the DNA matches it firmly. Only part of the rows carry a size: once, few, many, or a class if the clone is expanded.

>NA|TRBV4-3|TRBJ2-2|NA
CASSQDVGARAGELFF
TGCGCCAGCAGCCAGGACGTAGGGGCGCGCGCCGGGGAGCTGTTTTTT
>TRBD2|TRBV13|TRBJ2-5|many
CASSSGTQETQYF
TGTGCCAGCAGTAGCGGGACCCAAGAGACCCAGTACTTC
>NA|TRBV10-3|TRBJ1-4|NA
CAISNTATNEKLFF
TGTGCCATCAGCAACACAGCAACTAATGAAAAACTGTTTTTT
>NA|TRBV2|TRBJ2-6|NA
CASSEVGANVLTF
TGTGCCAGCAGTGAGGTTGGGGCCAACGTCCTGACTTTC
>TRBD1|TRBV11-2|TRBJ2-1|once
CASSWQRTGPYNEQFF
TGTGCCAGCAGTTGGCAAAGGACAGGACCCTACAATGAGCAGTTCTTC
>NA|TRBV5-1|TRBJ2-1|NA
CASSSGDRFWNEQFF
TGCGCCAGCAGCTCAGGAGACAGATTTTGGAATGAGCAGTTCTTC
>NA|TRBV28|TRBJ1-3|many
CASSNHLLGTGNTIYF
TGTGCCAGCAGTAATCACTTGCTCGGGACTGGAAACACCATATATTTT
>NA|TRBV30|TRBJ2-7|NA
CAWSVASGVEQYF
TGTGCCTGGAGTGTAGCCTCCGGGGTCGAGCAGTACTTC
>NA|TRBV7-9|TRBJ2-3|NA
CASSSPGSGYTDTQYF
TGTGCCAGCAGCTCCCCGGGTAGCGGCTACACAGATACGCAGTATTTT
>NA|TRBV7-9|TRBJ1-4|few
CASSFAARSWDEKLFF
TGTGCCAGCAGCTTTGCGGCCCGGTCATGGGATGAAAAACTGTTTTTT
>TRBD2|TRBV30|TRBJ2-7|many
CAWSRLSGRGYEQYF
TGTGCCTGGAGTCGACTTAGCGGGAGGGGCTACGAGCAGTACTTC
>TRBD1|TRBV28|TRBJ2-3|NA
CASSPGQGTDTQYF
TGTGCCAGCAGCCCGGGACAGGGGACAGATACGCAGTATTTT
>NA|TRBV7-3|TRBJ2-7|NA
CASSLMGRPCSYEQYF
TGTGCCAGCAGCTTAATGGGCCGACCTTGCTCCTACGAGCAGTACTTC
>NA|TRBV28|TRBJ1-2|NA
CASSSGTVDYGYTF
TGTGCCAGCAGTTCCGGGACGGTAGATTATGGCTACACCTTC
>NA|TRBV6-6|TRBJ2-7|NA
CASRRTDYEQYF
TGTGCCAGCAGGAGGACAGATTACGAGCAGTACTTC
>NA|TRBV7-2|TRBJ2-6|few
CASSSGPGANVLTF
TGTGCCAGCAGCTCGGGACCTGGGGCCAACGTCCTGACTTTC
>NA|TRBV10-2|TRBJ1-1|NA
CASSVSGLDEAFF
TGCGCCAGCAGTGTGTCAGGGCTAGATGAAGCTTTCTTT
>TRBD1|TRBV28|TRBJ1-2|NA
CASSTYRGLSGYTF
TGTGCCAGCAGCACATACAGGGGCCTGAGTGGCTACACCTTC
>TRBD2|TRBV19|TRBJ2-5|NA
CASSQGTSGRGETQYF
TGTGCCAGTAGTCAGGGGACTAGCGGGAGAGGGGAGACCCAGTACTTC
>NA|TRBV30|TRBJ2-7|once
CAWSGSSGTAGYEQYF
TGTGCCTGGAGTGGATCCTCCGGGACCGCGGGATACGAGCAGTACTTC
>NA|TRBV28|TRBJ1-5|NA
CASSLSGQPQHF
TGTGCCAGCAGTTTATCCGGTCAGCCCCAGCATTTT
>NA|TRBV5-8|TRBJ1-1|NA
CASRQIGQKNTEAFF
TGTGCCAGCAGACAAATAGGACAGAAGAACACTGAAGCTTTCTTT
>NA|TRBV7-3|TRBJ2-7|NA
CASSLGRDYEQYF
TGTGCCAGCAGCTTAGGACGCGACTACGAGCAGTACTTC
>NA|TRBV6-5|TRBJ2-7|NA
CASRGLYEQYF
TGTGCCAGCAGGGGGCTCTACGAGCAGTACTTC
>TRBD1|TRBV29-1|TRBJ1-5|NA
CSASGGSGQPQHF
TGCAGCGCCTCAGGGGGCTCGGGTCAGCCCCAGCATTTT
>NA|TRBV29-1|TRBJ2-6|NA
CSVELVQSGANVLTF
TGCAGCGTTGAACTGGTACAATCTGGGGCCAACGTCCTGACTTTC
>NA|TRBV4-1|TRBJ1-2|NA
CASSHAPFGGKGGYTF
TGCGCCAGCAGCCACGCACCCTTCGGAGGGAAGGGAGGCTACACCTTC
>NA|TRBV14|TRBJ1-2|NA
CASSHRGESRGAGGYTF
TGTGCCAGCAGCCACCGGGGAGAATCCAGGGGCGCCGGGGGCTACACCTTC
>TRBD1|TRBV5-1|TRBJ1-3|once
CASSLAGTDSGNTIYF
TGCGCCAGCAGCTTGGCCGGGACAGATTCTGGAAACACCATATATTTT
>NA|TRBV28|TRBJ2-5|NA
CASSFPLGVIETQYF
TGTGCCAGCAGTTTCCCGTTGGGGGTTATAGAGACCCAGTACTTC
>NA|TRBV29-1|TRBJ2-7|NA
CSVDGGAFGYEQYF
TGCAGCGTTGATGGTGGGGCGTTCGGGTACGAGCAGTACTTC
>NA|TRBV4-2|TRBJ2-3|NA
CASSQDGGPPTDTQYF
TGTGCCAGCAGCCAAGATGGGGGTCCTCCCACAGATACGCAGTATTTT
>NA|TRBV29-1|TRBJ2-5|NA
CSVEGGGETQYF
TGCAGCGTTGAAGGTGGGGGGGAGACCCAGTACTTC
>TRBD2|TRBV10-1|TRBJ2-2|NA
CASSESGTSGGWGELFF
TGCGCCAGCAGTGAGTCGGGGACTAGCGGGGGATGGGGGGAGCTGTTTTTT
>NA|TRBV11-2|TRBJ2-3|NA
CASSLDPGPDTQYF
TGTGCCAGCAGCTTAGACCCAGGTCCAGATACGCAGTATTTT
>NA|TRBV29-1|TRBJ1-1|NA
CSVEAIERMNTEAFF
TGCAGCGTTGAAGCAATCGAACGCATGAACACTGAAGCTTTCTTT
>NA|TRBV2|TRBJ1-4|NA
CASSDLRRGRLFF
TGTGCCAGCAGTGATCTCAGGCGAGGGAGACTGTTTTTT
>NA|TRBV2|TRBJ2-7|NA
CASSEALRGTEQYF
TGTGCCAGCAGTGAAGCGCTTCGGGGAACCGAGCAGTACTTC
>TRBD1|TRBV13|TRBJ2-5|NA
CASSDRQGQETQYF
TGTGCCAGCAGCGACCGACAGGGACAAGAGACCCAGTACTTC
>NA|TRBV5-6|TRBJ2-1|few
CASSLVAGWVTASYNEQFF
TGTGCCAGCAGCTTGGTTGCGGGTTGGGTGACAGCTTCCTACAATGAGCAGTTCTTC
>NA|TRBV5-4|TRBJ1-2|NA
CASSLVQGTNYGYTF
TGTGCCAGCAGCTTGGTTCAGGGGACGAACTATGGCTACACCTTC
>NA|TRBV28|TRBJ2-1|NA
CASSPGGRGFNEQFF
TGTGCCAGCAGTCCCGGGGGCAGAGGATTCAATGAGCAGTTCTTC
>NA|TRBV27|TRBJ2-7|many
CASSFLYEQYF
TGTGCCAGCAGTTTCCTCTACGAGCAGTACTTC
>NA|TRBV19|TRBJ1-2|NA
CASQAVPNYGYTF
TGTGCCAGTCAAGCGGTGCCTAACTATGGCTACACCTTC